Listed below are T cell receptor beta chains from one sample, sequenced in a study of cytomegalovirus exposure and HLA in healthy donors. Assay: immunoSEQ multiplex PCR; the TCRdb copy retains only in-frame clones and omits some. The repertoire consists of 110,000 or so clones, with about 69% occurring once and the leading ten covering 1.3%. The sequenced material came from PBMCs. The receptors derive from a man aged 40-50 years in good health and CMV-seronegative. Both conserved end residues are part of each CDR3. Each record gives: J gene, V gene, clone size, CDR3 protein. Clone size is not always given. Where it is, it says once, few, many or a class for expanded clones.

>TRBJ1-3|TRBV5-1|.
CASSTGGGPSGNTIYF
>TRBJ1-1|TRBV7-3|.
CASSSPGQQAFF
>TRBJ1-4|TRBV6-6|few
CASSPLGASYEKLFF
>TRBJ1-2|TRBV18|.
CASHSPVSEGNYGYTF
>TRBJ1-2|TRBV2|.
CASPKQTGGNYGYTF
>TRBJ2-2|TRBV6-6|.
CAIASGTTNTGELFF
>TRBJ1-1|TRBV27|.
CASRRGTEAFF
>TRBJ1-4|TRBV28|.
CASISRGIRGKLFF
>TRBJ1-1|TRBV19|.
CASHRNTEAFF
>TRBJ1-1|TRBV7-9|few
CSSSLRAGAVVNTEAFF
>TRBJ1-4|TRBV2|once
CASSPQGKDEKLFF
>TRBJ1-1|TRBV7-9|.
CASSTGQGRNTEAFF
>TRBJ2-3|TRBV4-3|.
CASSQDPGGLDTQYF
>TRBJ2-7|TRBV4-3|once
CASSQERTGGWYEQYF
>TRBJ1-2|TRBV5-1|.
CASSLASNGGASDGYTF
>TRBJ1-6|TRBV19|.
CASQGYNSPLHF
>TRBJ1-2|TRBV27|.
CASMMQGGNYGYTF
>TRBJ1-5|TRBV2|few
CASSPDRAQPQHF
>TRBJ1-5|TRBV6-1|.
CASSSRQAQYQPQHF
>TRBJ1-2|TRBV11-2|.
CASSGTGSNYGYTF
>TRBJ2-1|TRBV30|.
CAWELAGGVEQFF
>TRBJ2-1|TRBV30|.
CAWSVLGKFQFF
>TRBJ1-2|TRBV30|.
CAWSAQGNYGYTF
>TRBJ1-1|TRBV10-3|few
CAIYGGSAFF
>TRBJ2-3|TRBV27|.
CASSPGWGTDTQYF
>TRBJ1-5|TRBV19|.
CASIPSGTGDNQPQHF
>TRBJ2-7|TRBV7-9|.
CASSLPLYEQYF
>TRBJ2-3|TRBV9|few
CASSRGQGGGDTQYF
>TRBJ1-6|TRBV19|.
CASSMQGLDNSPLHF
>TRBJ2-7|TRBV27|.
CASSSSGSLDYEQYF
>TRBJ2-7|TRBV12-2|.
CASRLAYGAYEQYF
>TRBJ1-2|TRBV19|.
CASSIAGQVTDGYTF
>TRBJ2-7|TRBV7-2|.
CASSQSTDYEQYF
>TRBJ2-5|TRBV29-1|.
CSVGGRGGQTQYF
>TRBJ1-1|TRBV27|.
CASLDRGTEAFF
>TRBJ1-4|TRBV6-6|medium-sized
CASSLDWNEKLFF
>TRBJ2-7|TRBV6-5|.
CASTGRTSFKQYF
>TRBJ1-5|TRBV30|.
CAWSYRTGGQGNQPQHF
>TRBJ1-2|TRBV6-1|.
CASSQTGGRSGYTF
>TRBJ1-2|TRBV28|.
CASSPDRDYGYTF
>TRBJ1-1|TRBV12-5|.
CASDLQVNTEAFF
>TRBJ2-1|TRBV5-1|.
CASSLGPIGAGANEQFF
>TRBJ2-1|TRBV6-1|.
CARGTGSVNEQFF
>TRBJ1-1|TRBV16|.
CASSQSGRRTEAFF
>TRBJ2-3|TRBV4-2|.
CASSFLGREGRTDTQYF
>TRBJ1-5|TRBV21-1|.
CASRPGQNNQPQHF
>TRBJ1-2|TRBV30|.
CAAPWGLNYGYTF
>TRBJ2-7|TRBV6-5|few
CASRATGGSSYEQYF
>.|TRBV4-3|.
CASSQTPGQSYEQYF
>TRBJ1-4|TRBV4-2|.
CASSPRAGDRGVVGEKLFF
>TRBJ2-7|TRBV6-5|.
CASSYSSGSTYEQYF
>TRBJ2-7|TRBV11-2|few
CASSAGQGIHEQYF
>TRBJ2-5|TRBV6-1|.
CASTELAGGLETQYF
>TRBJ2-2|TRBV6-5|once
CASRGTPGSPGELFF
>TRBJ2-5|TRBV27|.
CASSSATGMETQYF